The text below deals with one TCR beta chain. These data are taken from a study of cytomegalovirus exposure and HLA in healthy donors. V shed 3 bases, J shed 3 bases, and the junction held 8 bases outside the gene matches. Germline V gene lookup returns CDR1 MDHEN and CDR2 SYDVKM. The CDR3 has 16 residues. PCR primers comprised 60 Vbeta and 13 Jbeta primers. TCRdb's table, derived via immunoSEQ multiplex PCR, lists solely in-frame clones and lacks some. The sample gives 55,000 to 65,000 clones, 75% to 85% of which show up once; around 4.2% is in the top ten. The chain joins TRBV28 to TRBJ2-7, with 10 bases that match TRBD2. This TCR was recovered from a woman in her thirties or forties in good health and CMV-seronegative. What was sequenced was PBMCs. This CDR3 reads CASSFPLLAGGYEQYF. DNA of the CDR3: TGTGCCAGCAGTTTCCCCCTTTTAGCGGGAGGCTACGAGCAGTACTTC.